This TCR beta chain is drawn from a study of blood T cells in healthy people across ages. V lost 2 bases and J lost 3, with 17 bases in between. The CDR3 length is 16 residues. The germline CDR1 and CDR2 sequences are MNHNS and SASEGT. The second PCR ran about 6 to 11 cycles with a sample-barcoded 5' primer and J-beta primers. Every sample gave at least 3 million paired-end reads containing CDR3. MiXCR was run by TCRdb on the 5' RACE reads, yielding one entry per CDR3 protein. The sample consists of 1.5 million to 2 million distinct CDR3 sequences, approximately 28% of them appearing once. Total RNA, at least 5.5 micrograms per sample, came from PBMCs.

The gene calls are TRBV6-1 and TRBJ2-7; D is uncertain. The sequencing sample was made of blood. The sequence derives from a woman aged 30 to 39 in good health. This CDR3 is CASSERFSAGIYEQYF. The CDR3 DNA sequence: TGTGCCAGCAGTGAAAGGTTTTCGGCAGGTATCTACGAGCAGTACTTC.